Below, one T cell receptor (beta chain) is given with its context. The data are from a study of preoperative IRX-2 immunotherapy in early breast cancer. Method: immunoSEQ multiplex PCR; TCRdb's copy keeps in-frame clones and lacks some. The sample includes roughly 34,000 clones, roughly 89% of them seen just once. Treatment given: preoperative locoregional IRX-2 cytokine immunotherapy. Per germline, CDR1 SGHDN and CDR2 FVKESK. V was trimmed by 4 bases and J by 2 bases, leaving 8 bases between them. The CDR3 length is 13 residues. The sample was tumor tissue, taken after IRX-2 immunotherapy. The chain carries TRBV14 and TRBJ1-2; possibly TRBD1 for D (6 bases). The source of this sequence is a human donor with breast cancer. The CDR3 reads CASSPDRNYGYTF. CDR3 coding DNA: TGTGCCAGCAGCCCGGACAGAAACTATGGCTACACCTTC.